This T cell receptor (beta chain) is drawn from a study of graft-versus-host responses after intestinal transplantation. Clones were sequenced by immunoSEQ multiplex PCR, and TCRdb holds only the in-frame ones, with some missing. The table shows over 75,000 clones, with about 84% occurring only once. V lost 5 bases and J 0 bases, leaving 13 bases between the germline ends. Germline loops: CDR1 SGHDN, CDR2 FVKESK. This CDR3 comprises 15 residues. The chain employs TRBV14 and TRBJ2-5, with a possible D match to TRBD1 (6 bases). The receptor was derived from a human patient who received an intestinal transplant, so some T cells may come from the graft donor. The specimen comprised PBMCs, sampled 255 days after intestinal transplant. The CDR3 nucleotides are TGTGCCAGCAGCGAAGCCAGGGGATACCAAGAGACCCAGTACTTC. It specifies CASSEARGYQETQYF.